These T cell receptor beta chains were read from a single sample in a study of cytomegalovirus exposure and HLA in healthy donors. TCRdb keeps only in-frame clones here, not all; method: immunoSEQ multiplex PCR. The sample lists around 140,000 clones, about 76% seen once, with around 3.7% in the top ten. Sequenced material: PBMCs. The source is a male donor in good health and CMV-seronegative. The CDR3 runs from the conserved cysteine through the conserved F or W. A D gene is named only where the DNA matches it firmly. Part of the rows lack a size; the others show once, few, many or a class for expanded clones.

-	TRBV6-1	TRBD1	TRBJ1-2	CASSISGTVYGYTF	TGTGCCAGCAGTATTTCCGGGACAGTCTATGGCTACACCTTC
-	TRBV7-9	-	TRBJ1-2	CASSLGQSANYGYTF	TGTGCCAGCAGCCTTGGACAGTCAGCTAACTATGGCTACACCTTC
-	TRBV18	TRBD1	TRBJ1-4	CASSPTGQGAGSNEKLFF	TGTGCCAGCTCACCAACCGGACAGGGGGCCGGGTCTAATGAAAAACTGTTTTTT
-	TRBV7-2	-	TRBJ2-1	CASSLLGEQFF	TGTGCCAGCAGCTTATTGGGCGAGCAGTTCTTC
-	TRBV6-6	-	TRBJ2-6	CASTGCGANVLTF	TGTGCCAGCACGGGGTGCGGGGCCAACGTCCTGACTTTC
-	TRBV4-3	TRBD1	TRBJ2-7	CASSQGTPGQTYEQYF	TGCGCCAGCAGCCAAGGGACCCCGGGACAGACCTACGAGCAGTACTTC
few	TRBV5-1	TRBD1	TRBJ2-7	CASSLSVDREDYEQYF	TGCGCCAGCAGCTTGTCCGTGGACAGGGAGGACTACGAGCAGTACTTC
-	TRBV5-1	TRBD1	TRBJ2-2	CASSFFGTGNTGELFF	TGCGCCAGCAGCTTTTTTGGGACAGGGAACACCGGGGAGCTGTTTTTT
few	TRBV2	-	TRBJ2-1	CASNGGPYNEQFF	TGTGCCAGCAACGGAGGACCTTACAATGAGCAGTTCTTC
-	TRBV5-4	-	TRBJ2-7	CASSLDGYEQYF	TGTGCCAGCAGCCTCGACGGGTACGAGCAGTACTTC
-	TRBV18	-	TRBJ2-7	CASSPLRGSDKGSDEQYF	TGTGCCAGCTCACCACTCCGGGGTAGCGATAAAGGTTCCGACGAGCAGTACTTC
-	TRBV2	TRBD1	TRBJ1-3	CASRRRDSGNTIYF	TGTGCCAGCAGAAGACGGGACAGTGGAAACACCATATATTTT
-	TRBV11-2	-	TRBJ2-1	CASSSLSGPYNEQFF	TGTGCCAGCAGCTCCCTTTCGGGTCCCTACAATGAGCAGTTCTTC
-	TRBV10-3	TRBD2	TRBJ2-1	CAIRPLAGGQDEQFF	TGTGCCATCAGGCCATTAGCGGGGGGTCAGGATGAGCAGTTCTTC
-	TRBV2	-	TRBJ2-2	CASSEVGSRGTGELFF	TGTGCCAGCAGTGAGGTGGGGTCGCGGGGCACCGGGGAGCTGTTTTTT
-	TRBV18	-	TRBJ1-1	CASSPSAGMNTEAFF	TGTGCCAGCTCCCCTTCGGCAGGGATGAACACTGAAGCTTTCTTT
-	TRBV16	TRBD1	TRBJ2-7	CASSQSWDSPYEQYF	TGTGCCAGCAGCCAATCTTGGGACAGTCCCTACGAGCAGTACTTC
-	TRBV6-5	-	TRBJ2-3	CASSVQPRGTDTQYF	TGTGCCAGCAGTGTACAGCCCAGGGGTACAGATACGCAGTATTTT
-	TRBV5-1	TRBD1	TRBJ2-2	CASSVEGAAGELFF	TGCGCCAGCAGCGTAGAGGGGGCGGCCGGGGAGCTGTTTTTT
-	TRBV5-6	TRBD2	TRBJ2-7	CASSLGPLAGGPSDFEQYF	TGTGCCAGCAGCTTGGGGCCACTAGCGGGGGGGCCTTCGGATTTTGAGCAGTACTTC
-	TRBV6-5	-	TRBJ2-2	CASSTRNRNTGELFF	TGTGCCAGCAGTACCCGTAATAGGAACACCGGGGAGCTGTTTTTT
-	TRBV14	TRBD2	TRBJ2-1	CASSQDVGGVYNEQFF	TGTGCCAGCAGCCAAGACGTGGGGGGGGTTTACAATGAGCAGTTCTTC
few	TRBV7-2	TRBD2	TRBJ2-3	CASSLLPPSGSDTQYF	TGTGCCAGCAGCTTACTGCCGCCTAGCGGTAGCGATACGCAGTATTTT
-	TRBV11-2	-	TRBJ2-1	CASSVTPGPSYNEQFF	TGTGCCAGCAGCGTTACTCCAGGGCCGTCCTACAATGAGCAGTTCTTC
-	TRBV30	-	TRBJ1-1	CAWMAWNTEAFF	TGTGCCTGGATGGCTTGGAACACTGAAGCTTTCTTT
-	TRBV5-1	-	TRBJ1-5	CASSFGALLDQPQHF	TGCGCCAGCAGCTTCGGAGCCCTGCTGGATCAGCCCCAGCATTTT
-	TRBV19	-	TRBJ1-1	CASSIGGGNTEAFF	TGTGCCAGTAGTATTGGGGGAGGGAACACTGAAGCTTTCTTT
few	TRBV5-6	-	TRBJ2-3	CASSLIAGSTQYF	TGTGCCAGCAGCTTGATCGCGGGCAGCACGCAGTATTTT
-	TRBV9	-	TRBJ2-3	CASSDFQGLTDTQYF	TGTGCCAGCAGCGACTTCCAGGGGTTGACAGATACGCAGTATTTT
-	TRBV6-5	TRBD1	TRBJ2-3	CASRPRTGQTDTQYF	TGTGCCAGCAGGCCTCGGACAGGGCAAACAGATACGCAGTATTTT
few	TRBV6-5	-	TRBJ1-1	CASSYSWTVNTEAFF	TGTGCCAGCAGTTACTCGTGGACAGTAAACACTGAAGCTTTCTTT
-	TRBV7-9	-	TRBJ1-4	CASERGGQGEKLFF	TGTGCCAGCGAGCGGGGGGGTCAAGGTGAAAAACTGTTTTTT
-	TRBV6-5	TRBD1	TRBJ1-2	CASSYSRTGGGYGYTF	TGTGCCAGCAGTTACTCGAGAACAGGGGGTGGCTATGGCTACACCTTC
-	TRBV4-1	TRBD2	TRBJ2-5	CASSRTSGGAETQYF	TGCGCCAGCAGCCGCACTAGCGGGGGGGCAGAGACCCAGTACTTC
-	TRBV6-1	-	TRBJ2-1	CASSAGSSYNEQFF	TGTGCCAGCAGTGCGGGGAGCTCCTACAATGAGCAGTTCTTC
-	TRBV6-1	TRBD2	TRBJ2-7	CASSANGGAVSGEQYF	TGTGCCAGCAGTGCGAACGGGGGGGCCGTGTCGGGAGAGCAGTACTTC